This T cell receptor (beta chain) derives from a study of a mutant IDH1 vaccine in newly diagnosed glioma. Looking at the study overall: Patients got their first vaccination 4-6 weeks after radiotherapy alone, or with temozolomide cycles. Of treated patients, about 60% were men and roughly 38% women, averaging about 40 years.

Study outcomes and limitations: Vaccine-induced immune responses were detected in around 92% of patients.

Method: immunoSEQ multiplex PCR; TCRdb's copy keeps in-frame clones and lacks some. This sample has 25,000 to 35,000 clones; roughly 80% occur once, and the top ten carry approximately 8%. Of note for this clone: As yet, its antigen is unknown.

Time point described: week 23, last vaccination. Doses consisted of 300 ug of mutant IDH1 20-mer peptide each, paired with topical imiquimod. Germline CDR1 reads MNHNS; CDR2 reads SASEGT. CDR3 length: 14 residues. V shed 2 bases and J shed 1 base, with 7 bases lying between them. The receptor comes from a woman in her late teens or twenties with glioma. This specimen consisted of PBMCs, obtained from a glioma patient whose treatment included an IDH1 peptide vaccine. The chain recombines TRBV6-1 with TRBJ2-3; D might be TRBD2 (5 bases). CDR3 nucleotides: TGTGCCAGCAGTGAACTAGCCCGCACAGATACGCAGTATTTT. This encodes CASSELARTDTQYF.